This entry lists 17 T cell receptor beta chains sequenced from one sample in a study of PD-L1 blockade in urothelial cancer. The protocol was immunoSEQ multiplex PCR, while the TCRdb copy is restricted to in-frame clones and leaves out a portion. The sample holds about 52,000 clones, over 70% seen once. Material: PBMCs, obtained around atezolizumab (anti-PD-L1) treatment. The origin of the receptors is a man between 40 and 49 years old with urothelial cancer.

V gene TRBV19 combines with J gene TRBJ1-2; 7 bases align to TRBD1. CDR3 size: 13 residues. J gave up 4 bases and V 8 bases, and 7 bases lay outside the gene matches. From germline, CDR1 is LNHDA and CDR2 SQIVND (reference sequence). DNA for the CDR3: TGTGCCAGTGGAAGCGGACAGGTCTATGGCTACACCTTC. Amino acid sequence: CASGSGQVYGYTF.

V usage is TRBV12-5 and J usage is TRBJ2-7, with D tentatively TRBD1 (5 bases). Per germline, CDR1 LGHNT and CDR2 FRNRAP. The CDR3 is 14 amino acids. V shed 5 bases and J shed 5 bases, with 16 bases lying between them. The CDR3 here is CASGTPTDPDEQYF. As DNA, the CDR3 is TGTGCTAGTGGTACCCCGACAGATCCCGACGAGCAGTACTTC.

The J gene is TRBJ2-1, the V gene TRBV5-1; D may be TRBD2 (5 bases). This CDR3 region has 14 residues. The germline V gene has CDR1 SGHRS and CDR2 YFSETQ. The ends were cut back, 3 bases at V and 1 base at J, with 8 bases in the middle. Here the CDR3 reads CASSYGMSYNEQFF. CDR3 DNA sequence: TGCGCCAGCAGCTACGGGATGTCCTACAATGAGCAGTTCTTC. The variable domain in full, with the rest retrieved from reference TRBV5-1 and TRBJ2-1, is KAGVTQTPRYLIKTRGQQVTLSCSPISGHRSVSWYQQTPGQGLQFLFEYFSETQRNKGNFPGRFSGRQFSNSRSEMNVSTLELGDSALYLCASSYGMSYNEQFFGPGTRLTVL.

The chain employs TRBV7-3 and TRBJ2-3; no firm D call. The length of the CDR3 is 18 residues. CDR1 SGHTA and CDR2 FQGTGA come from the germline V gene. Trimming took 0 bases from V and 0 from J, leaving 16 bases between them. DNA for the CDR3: TGTGCCAGCAGCTTAACGTCTGGCGGCTCCTCTAGCACAGATACGCAGTATTTT. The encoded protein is CASSLTSGGSSSTDTQYF.

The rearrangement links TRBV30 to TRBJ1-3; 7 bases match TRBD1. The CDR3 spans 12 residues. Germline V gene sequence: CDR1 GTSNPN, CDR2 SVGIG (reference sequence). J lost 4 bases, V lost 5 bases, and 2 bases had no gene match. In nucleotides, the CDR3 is TGTGCCTGGGACAGGGTGGGAAACACCATATATTTT. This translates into CAWDRVGNTIYF.

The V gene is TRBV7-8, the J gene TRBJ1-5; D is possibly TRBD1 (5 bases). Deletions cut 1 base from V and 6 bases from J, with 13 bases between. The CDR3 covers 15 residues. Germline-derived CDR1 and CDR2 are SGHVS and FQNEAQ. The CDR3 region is CASSLVSGPGQPQHF. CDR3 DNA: TGTGCCAGCAGCTTAGTTTCAGGGCCAGGTCAGCCCCAGCATTTT. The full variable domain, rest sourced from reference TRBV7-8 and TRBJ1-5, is GAGVSQSPRYKVAKRGQDVALRCDPISGHVSLFWYQQALGQGPEFLTYFQNEAQLDKSGLPSDRFFAERPEGSVSTLKIQRTQQEDSAVYLCASSLVSGPGQPQHFGDGTRLSIL.

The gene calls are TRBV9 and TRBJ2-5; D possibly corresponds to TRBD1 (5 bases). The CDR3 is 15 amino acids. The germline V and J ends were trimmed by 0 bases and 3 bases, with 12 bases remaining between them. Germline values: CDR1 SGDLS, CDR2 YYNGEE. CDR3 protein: CASSVDPQGKETQYF. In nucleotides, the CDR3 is TGTGCCAGCAGCGTAGATCCCCAGGGTAAAGAGACCCAGTACTTC.

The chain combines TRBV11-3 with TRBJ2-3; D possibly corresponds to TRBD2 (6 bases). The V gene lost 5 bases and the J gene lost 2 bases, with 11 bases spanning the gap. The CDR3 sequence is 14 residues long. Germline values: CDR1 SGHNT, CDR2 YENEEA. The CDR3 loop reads CASSPRGNTDTQYF. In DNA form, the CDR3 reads TGTGCCAGCAGCCCCCGGGGGAACACAGATACGCAGTATTTT. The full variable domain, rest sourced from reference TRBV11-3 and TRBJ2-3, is EAGVVQSPRYKIIEKKQPVAFWCNPISGHNTLYWYLQNLGQGPELLIRYENEEAVDDSQLPKDRFSAERLKGVDSTLKIQPAELGDSAVYLCASSPRGNTDTQYFGPGTRLTVL.

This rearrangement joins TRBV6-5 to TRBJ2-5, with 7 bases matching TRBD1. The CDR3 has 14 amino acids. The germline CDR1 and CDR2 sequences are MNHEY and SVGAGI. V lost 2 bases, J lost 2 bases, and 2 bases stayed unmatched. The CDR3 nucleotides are TGTGCCAGCAGTTACGGGGACAGACAAGAGACCCAGTACTTC. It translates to CASSYGDRQETQYF.

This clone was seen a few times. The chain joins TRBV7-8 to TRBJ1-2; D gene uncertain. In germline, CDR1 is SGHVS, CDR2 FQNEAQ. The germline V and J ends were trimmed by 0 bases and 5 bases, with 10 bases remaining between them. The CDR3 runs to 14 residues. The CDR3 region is CASSLAEARYGYTF. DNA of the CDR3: TGTGCCAGCAGCTTAGCGGAGGCGCGGTATGGCTACACCTTC.

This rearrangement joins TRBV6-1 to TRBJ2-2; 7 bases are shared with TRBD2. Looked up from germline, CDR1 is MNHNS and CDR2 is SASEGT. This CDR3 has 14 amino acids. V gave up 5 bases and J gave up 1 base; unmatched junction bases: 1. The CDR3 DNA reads TGTGCCAGCAGTTTAGCGGGGAACACCGGGGAGCTGTTTTTT. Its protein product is CASSLAGNTGELFF.

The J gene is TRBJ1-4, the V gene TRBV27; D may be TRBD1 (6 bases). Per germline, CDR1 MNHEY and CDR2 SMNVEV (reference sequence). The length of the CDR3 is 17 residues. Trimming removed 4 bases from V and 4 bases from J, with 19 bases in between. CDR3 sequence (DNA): TGTGCCAGCAGTTCTGGCCGTCACAGGGAGGGTAATGAAAAACTGTTTTTT. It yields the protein CASSSGRHREGNEKLFF.

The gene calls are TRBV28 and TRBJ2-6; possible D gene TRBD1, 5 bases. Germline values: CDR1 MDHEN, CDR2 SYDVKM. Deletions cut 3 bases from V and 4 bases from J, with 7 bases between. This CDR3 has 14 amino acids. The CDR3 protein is CASSFWGGANVLTF. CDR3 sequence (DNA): TGTGCCAGCAGTTTTTGGGGCGGGGCCAACGTCCTGACTTTC.

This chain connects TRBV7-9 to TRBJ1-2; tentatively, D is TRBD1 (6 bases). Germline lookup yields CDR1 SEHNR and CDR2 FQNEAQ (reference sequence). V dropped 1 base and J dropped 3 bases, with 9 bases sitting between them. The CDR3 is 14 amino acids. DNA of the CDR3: TGTGCCAGCAGCTTAGTGGGACACCACTATGGCTACACCTTC. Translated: CASSLVGHHYGYTF.

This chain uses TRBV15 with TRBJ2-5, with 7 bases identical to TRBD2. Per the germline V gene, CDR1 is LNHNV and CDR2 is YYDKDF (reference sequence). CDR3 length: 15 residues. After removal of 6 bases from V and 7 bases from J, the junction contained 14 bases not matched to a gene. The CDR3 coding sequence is TGTGCCACCAGTAAGCGGGGTCAGATTCGACGGACCCAGTACTTC. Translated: CATSKRGQIRRTQYF.

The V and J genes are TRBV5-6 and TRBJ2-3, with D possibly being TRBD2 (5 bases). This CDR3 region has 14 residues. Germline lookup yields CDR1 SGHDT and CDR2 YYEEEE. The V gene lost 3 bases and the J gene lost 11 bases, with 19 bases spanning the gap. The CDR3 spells CASSWRIVALEQYF. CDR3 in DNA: TGTGCCAGCAGCTGGAGAATCGTAGCGCTTGAGCAGTATTTT.

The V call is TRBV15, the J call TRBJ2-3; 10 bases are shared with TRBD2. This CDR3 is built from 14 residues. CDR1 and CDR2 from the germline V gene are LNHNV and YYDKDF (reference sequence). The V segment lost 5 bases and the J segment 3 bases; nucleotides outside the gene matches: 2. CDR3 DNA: TGTGCCACCAGCGAGACTAGCGGGACAGATACGCAGTATTTT. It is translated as CATSETSGTDTQYF.